Listed here are 25 T cell receptor beta chains from one sample, sequenced in a study of regulatory T cells in long-lasting Graves disease (dated by TCRdb to about 2021). Library preparation was by multiplex PCR. Sequencing used an Illumina HiSeq 4000. iRepertoire HTBI primers and Arm-PCR amplification of CDR3 regions were used to construct TCR beta libraries. In TCRdb, the public reads were trimmed at Q25 with fastp and aligned with MiXCR, with productive beta chains retained. When rows share a CDR3 protein, they turn into one entry using the most common DNA and genes. The sample table lists around 250,000 distinct CDR3 sequences, approximately 20% of them with a count of one. About 15% of the sample is in the top ten clones. In light of the paper, this sample's time point label describes: newly diagnosed GD, antithyroid drugs for less than 3 months. For both TCR sequencing and RNA sequencing, RNA was extracted from PBMCs in TRIzol.

The data were also submitted as part of a second study, on T cells in Graves' hyperthyroidism and ophthalmopathy.

Material: peripheral blood mononuclear cells (PBMCs), obtained at new diagnosis, from a patient treated with antithyroid drugs. The receptors were sampled from a woman aged 25 to 45 with Graves disease. Donor details come from another sample of the same person, matched by shared clones.

There are many counts of this clonotype. This chain uses TRBV2 with TRBJ1-1; D gene ambiguous. The V end was cut by 3 bases, the J end by 1 base, with 12 bases between. CDR3 length equals 15 residues. Germline CDR1 is SNHLY and CDR2 is FYNNEI. The CDR3 coding sequence is TGTGCCAGCAGTGATGGAGGCAGATCGAACACTGAAGCTTTCTTT. This gives the protein CASSDGGRSNTEAFF.

Many counts were recorded for this clonotype. J is TRBJ1-1 and V is TRBV18, with D possibly being TRBD1 (5 bases). The CDR3 contains 15 residues. In germline, CDR1 is KGHSH, CDR2 LQKENI. Trimming cost V 4 bases and J 5 bases, with 17 bases left between them. The CDR3: CASSRDQGVRTEAFF. CDR3 sequence (DNA): TGTGCCAGCTCACGGGATCAGGGTGTTCGGACTGAAGCTTTCTTT. The entire variable domain, with the rest obtained from reference TRBV18 and TRBJ1-1, is as follows: NAGVMQNPRHLVRRRGQEARLRCSPMKGHSHVYWYRQLPEEGLKFMVYLQKENIIDESGMPKERFSAEFPKEGPSILRIQQVVRGDSAAYFCASSRDQGVRTEAFFGQGTRLTVV.

This clonotype occurred many times. J is TRBJ2-5 and V is TRBV4-1; D is possibly TRBD1 (6 bases). Trimming removed 0 bases at V and 4 bases at J, with 12 bases between. CDR1 and CDR2 (germline): MGHRA, YSYEKL. This CDR3 comprises 15 residues. The CDR3 is CASSQDSSGVETQYF. CDR3 bases: TGCGCCAGCAGCCAAGATTCGTCAGGGGTAGAGACCCAGTACTTC.

This clonotype appeared many times. The chain uses TRBV5-1 and TRBJ2-3, with 9 bases matching TRBD2. The CDR3 length is 13 residues. Losses at the gene ends were 6 bases for V and 4 bases for J; bases not matched to a gene: 3. Germline lookup yields CDR1 SGHRS and CDR2 YFSETQ. In DNA form, the CDR3 reads TGCGCCAGCAATAGCGGGGGCTCAGATACGCAGTATTTT. Translated: CASNSGGSDTQYF. Complete variable domain (other parts from reference TRBV5-1 and TRBJ2-3): KAGVTQTPRYLIKTRGQQVTLSCSPISGHRSVSWYQQTPGQGLQFLFEYFSETQRNKGNFPGRFSGRQFSNSRSEMNVSTLELGDSALYLCASNSGGSDTQYFGPGTRLTVL.

This clonotype occurred many times. The genes are TRBV7-2 and TRBJ2-1, with a weak D call TRBD1 (6 bases). Trimming removed 3 bases from V and 4 bases from J, with 19 bases in between. CDR3 size: 17 residues. The V gene's germline CDR1 is SGHTA and CDR2 FQGNSA. The CDR3 nucleotides are TGTGCCAGCAGCTTCGCATGGTGGGGACAACCGTACAATGAGCAGTTCTTC. Translation: CASSFAWWGQPYNEQFF.

This clonotype was counted at least ten times. The chain employs TRBV12-3 or TRBV12-4 and TRBJ1-1; 7 bases line up with TRBD1. The CDR3 totals 17 residues. Trimming at V came to 3 bases and at J to 3 bases, leaving 13 bases not matched to a gene. The CDR3 is CASSFWGSRQGDTEAFF. The CDR3 nucleotides are TGTGCCAGCAGTTTTTGGGGTAGTCGGCAGGGGGACACTGAAGCTTTCTTT.

The chain uses TRBV9 and TRBJ2-5, with D hard to call. Trimming shortened V by 4 bases and J by 3 bases, and 13 bases separated the two germline ends. Germline-derived CDR1 and CDR2 are SGDLS and YYNGEE. The CDR3 sequence is 14 residues long. The CDR3 sequence: CASSLQPSEETQYF. CDR3 coding DNA: TGTGCCAGCAGCTTACAGCCTTCCGAAGAGACCCAGTACTTC.

This clonotype was seen many times. The CDR3 nucleotides read TGTGCCAGCAGCTTAGAGGGGGACCGGCCCCAGCATTTT. Translated: CASSLEGDRPQHF. The rearrangement uses TRBV7-9 and TRBJ1-5; a weak D match, TRBD1 (6 bases). V was shortened by 1 base and J by 9 bases, with 10 bases between the two germline ends. Germline V gives CDR1 SEHNR, CDR2 FQNEAQ (reference sequence). The CDR3 is 13 amino acids.

This clonotype was counted a few times. CDR3 coding DNA: TGTGCCAGCAGTAGTATCGGGGAGACCCAGTACTTC. As protein: CASSSIGETQYF. V usage is TRBV6-2 or TRBV6-3 and J usage is TRBJ2-5; D remains ambiguous. The germline V gene encodes CDR1 MNHEY and CDR2 SVGEGT. This CDR3 has 12 amino acids. V shed 5 bases and J shed 5 bases, with 9 bases lying between them.

This clonotype was observed at least ten times. The chain couples TRBV11-2 to TRBJ2-5; no clear D gene. The germline V and J ends were trimmed by 0 bases and 7 bases, with 15 bases remaining between them. CDR1 SGHAT and CDR2 FQNNGV come from the germline V gene. The CDR3 sequence is 15 residues long. CDR3 sequence reads: CASSLDRGPVRTQYF. The CDR3, as DNA: TGTGCCAGCAGCTTAGATCGTGGGCCTGTCCGGACCCAGTACTTC.

The sample holds many counts of this clonotype. The V and J genes are TRBV9 and TRBJ1-5; unclear D gene. Trimming removed 0 bases at V and 2 bases at J, with 9 bases between. The CDR3 runs 15 residues. CDR1 SGDLS and CDR2 YYNGEE come from the germline V gene. CDR3 residues: CASSVDPEGNQPQHF. CDR3 nucleotides: TGTGCCAGCAGCGTAGACCCTGAGGGCAATCAGCCCCAGCATTTT.

This clonotype was observed at least ten times. The chain links TRBV6-1 to TRBJ1-1, with D possibly TRBD1 on 6 matching bases. Looked up from germline, CDR1 is MNHNS and CDR2 is SASEGT. This CDR3 is built from 15 residues. V gave up 0 bases and J gave up 1 base, with 9 bases separating them. CDR3 DNA sequence: TGTGCCAGCAGTGAAGCAGGCAGGGGGAACACTGAAGCTTTCTTT. Translated: CASSEAGRGNTEAFF.

CDR3 coding DNA: TGTGCCAGCAGGTCCGGGGAAGCTAATGAAAAACTGTTTTTT. Translation gives CASRSGEANEKLFF. The V and J genes are TRBV7-9 and TRBJ1-4; D is unresolved. V lost 6 bases, J lost 3 bases, and 11 bases lay in between. The CDR3 has 14 amino acids. Germline-derived CDR1 and CDR2 are SEHNR and FQNEAQ (reference sequence).

The sample holds many counts of this clonotype. V and J are TRBV7-9 and TRBJ1-1, with D perhaps TRBD1 (5 bases). Germline values: CDR1 SEHNR, CDR2 FQNEAQ (reference sequence). The CDR3 loop spans 13 amino acids. Trimming took 9 bases from V and 4 from J, leaving 15 bases between them. CDR3 loop: CARSPPGGTEAFF. In DNA, the CDR3 is TGTGCCAGAAGCCCGCCGGGGGGCACTGAAGCTTTCTTT.

This clonotype was observed once. The CDR3 is CASSPRDRSTEAFF. CDR3 in DNA: TGTGCCAGCAGCCCTCGGGACAGAAGCACTGAAGCTTTCTTT. The V gene is TRBV7-9, the J gene TRBJ1-1; the match to TRBD1 covers 7 bases. Looked up from germline, CDR1 is SEHNR and CDR2 is FQNEAQ (reference sequence). The V gene end was trimmed by 5 bases and the J gene end by 4 bases; junction bases not matched to a gene: 7. The CDR3 loop spans 14 amino acids.

This clonotype appeared many times. The chain links TRBV7-2 to TRBJ2-3; D remains ambiguous. V dropped 0 bases and J dropped 0 bases, with 10 bases sitting between them. The CDR3 totals 16 residues. Germline CDR1 and CDR2: SGHTA and FQGNSA. The CDR3 region is CASSLARFPSTDTQYF. The CDR3 bases are TGTGCCAGCAGCTTAGCCCGATTCCCTAGCACAGATACGCAGTATTTT. The variable domain in full, completed from reference TRBV7-2 and TRBJ2-3, reads GAGVSQSPSNKVTEKGKDVELRCDPISGHTALYWYRQSLGQGLEFLIYFQGNSAPDKSGLPSDRFSAERTGGSVSTLTIQRTQQEDSAVYLCASSLARFPSTDTQYFGPGTRLTVL.

This clonotype has ten or more counts. The rearrangement uses TRBV19 and TRBJ2-7; D may be TRBD1 (6 bases). V lost 5 bases and J 6 bases, leaving 17 bases between the germline ends. The CDR3 loop spans 14 amino acids. Germline V gene lookup returns CDR1 LNHDA and CDR2 SQIVND (reference sequence). CDR3 sequence reads: CASSPPQGPGEQYF. The CDR3 nucleotides are TGTGCCAGTAGTCCACCACAGGGACCAGGCGAGCAGTACTTC.

This clonotype was counted a single time. The gene calls are TRBV6-2 or TRBV6-3 and TRBJ1-1; D remains ambiguous. CDR1 is MNHEY, CDR2 SVGEGT, per germline. The V end was cut by 0 bases, the J end by 5 bases, with 10 bases between. This CDR3 has 14 amino acids. The CDR3: CASSYSPSGTEAFF. CDR3 coding DNA: TGTGCCAGCAGTTACTCTCCGAGCGGGACTGAAGCTTTCTTT.

This clonotype occurred many times. The V call is TRBV3-1, the J call TRBJ1-3; 8 bases match TRBD1. V lost 5 bases and J lost 4; bases outside the gene matches: 7. The CDR3 sequence is 15 residues long. CDR1 and CDR2 (germline): LGHDT, YNNKEL (reference sequence). CDR3 sequence (DNA): TGTGCCAGCAGCACCCGGACAGGGAACGGAAACACCATATATTTT. Encoded protein: CASSTRTGNGNTIYF.

This clonotype was picked up many times. The CDR3 DNA sequence: TGTGCCAGCAGTCAGGCTCCAGGGGAGGCAACTAATGAAAAACTGTTTTTT. Amino acid sequence: CASSQAPGEATNEKLFF. The chain uses TRBV27 and TRBJ1-4, with D perhaps matching TRBD1 (6 bases). Trimming stripped 5 bases from V and 0 bases from J, with 16 bases between. CDR1 MNHEY and CDR2 SMNVEV come from the germline V gene (reference sequence). The CDR3 length is 17 residues.

This clonotype was counted many times. The CDR3 here is CASSSLDNANTEAFF. The DNA for the CDR3 is TGTGCCTCAAGTAGTCTGGACAATGCGAACACTGAAGCTTTCTTT. V is TRBV9 and J is TRBJ1-1; D possibly corresponds to TRBD1 (5 bases). Germline CDR1 reads SGDLS; CDR2 reads YYNGEE. The CDR3 has 15 amino acids. V dropped 10 bases and J dropped 1 base, with 20 bases sitting between them.

The chain carries TRBV6-1 and TRBJ2-7, with 9 bases lining up with TRBD1. Trimming cost V 6 bases and J 4 bases; bases outside gene matches: 7. CDR3 length: 14 residues. The germline V gene encodes CDR1 MNHNS and CDR2 SASEGT. The CDR3 reads CASRGTGNTYEQYF. Here the CDR3 DNA reads TGTGCCAGCAGGGGGACAGGGAATACGTACGAGCAGTACTTC.

The V gene is TRBV14, the J gene TRBJ2-7; the D gene is possibly TRBD2 (6 bases). Germline V lookup: CDR1 SGHDN, CDR2 FVKESK. This CDR3 has 14 amino acids. V lost 4 bases to trimming and J lost 4 bases, with 14 bases between them. In nucleotides, the CDR3 is TGTGCCAGCAGCCGCCGGGGGTCCCCTTACGAGCAGTACTTC. Its translation is CASSRRGSPYEQYF. Drawing the rest from reference TRBV14 and TRBJ2-7, the complete variable domain is EAGVTQFPSHSVIEKGQTVTLRCDPISGHDNLYWYRRVMGKEIKFLLHFVKESKQDESGMPNNRFLAERTGGTYSTLKVQPAELEDSGVYFCASSRRGSPYEQYFGPGTRLTVT.

This clonotype showed up just a few times. The rearrangement joins TRBV20-1 to TRBJ2-5, with TRBD2 as a possible D gene (5 bases). CDR3 length: 13 amino acids. CDR1 and CDR2 (germline): DFQATT, SNEGSKA (reference sequence). V was trimmed by 0 bases and J by 5 bases, leaving 10 bases between them. The CDR3 loop reads CSARDPGEETQYF. In DNA form, the CDR3 reads TGCAGTGCTAGAGACCCTGGGGAGGAGACCCAGTACTTC.

This clonotype appeared many times. The chain joins TRBV20-1 to TRBJ1-4; 8 bases are shared with TRBD1. Trimming took 3 bases from V and 5 from J; bases not matched to a gene: 11. The CDR3 consists of 16 residues. Per germline, CDR1 DFQATT and CDR2 SNEGSKA (reference sequence). CDR3 coding DNA: TGCAGTGCTAGTTCCCGGGCCAGGGGGCAAAATGAAAAACTGTTTTTT. Protein product: CSASSRARGQNEKLFF.